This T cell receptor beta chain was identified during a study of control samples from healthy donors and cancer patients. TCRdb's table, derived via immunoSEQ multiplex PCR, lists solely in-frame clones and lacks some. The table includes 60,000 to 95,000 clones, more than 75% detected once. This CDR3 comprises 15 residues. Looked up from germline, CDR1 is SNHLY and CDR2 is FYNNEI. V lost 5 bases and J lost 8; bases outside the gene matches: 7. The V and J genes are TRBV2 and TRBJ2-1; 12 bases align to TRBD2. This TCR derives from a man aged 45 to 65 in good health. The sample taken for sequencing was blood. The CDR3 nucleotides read TGTGCCAGCAGTCTACGGACTAGCGGGAACGATGAGCAGTTCTTC. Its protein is CASSLRTSGNDEQFF.